Listed here are 26 T cell receptor beta chains from one sample, sequenced in a study of blood T cell repertoires in COVID-19. Clones were read by immunoSEQ multiplex PCR, and TCRdb kept only the in-frame ones, dropping some. The sample records about 68,000 clones, around 89% being singletons. The specimen sequenced was peripheral blood. The receptors derive from a man in his fifties or sixties with acute or convalescent COVID-19.

CDR3 protein: CASSVTSGRSKNIQYF. The DNA for the CDR3 is TGTGCCAGCAGTGTAACTAGCGGGAGATCCAAAAACATTCAGTACTTC. The V and J genes are TRBV14 and TRBJ2-4, with TRBD2 matching 11 bases. CDR1 SGHDN and CDR2 FVKESK come from the germline V gene. Trimming at V came to 6 bases and at J to 2 bases, leaving 6 bases not matched to a gene. The CDR3 is made up of 16 amino acids.

The chain joins TRBV5-1 to TRBJ1-3; D remains ambiguous. CDR3 length: 15 residues. Germline V gene lookup returns CDR1 SGHRS and CDR2 YFSETQ. V lost 2 bases and J lost 4, with 13 bases in between. The CDR3 DNA is TGCGCCAGCAGCTTAAATTCCGGGAGGGGAAACACCATATATTTT. This translates into CASSLNSGRGNTIYF.

The chain uses TRBV2 and TRBJ2-7; D is undetermined. The germline CDR1 and CDR2 sequences are SNHLY and FYNNEI. There are 12 residues in the CDR3. The V gene lost 7 bases and the J gene lost 2 bases, with 9 bases spanning the gap. The CDR3: CASNILTYEQYF. CDR3 DNA sequence: TGTGCCAGCAATATACTTACCTACGAGCAGTACTTC.

V and J are TRBV7-2 and TRBJ2-7, with 8 bases identical to TRBD1. V dropped 1 base and J dropped 3; count of bases not matched to a gene: 5. This CDR3 is built from 15 residues. Germline CDR1 reads SGHTA; CDR2 reads FQGNSA. The CDR3 reads CASSLGQGAIYEQYF. CDR3 nucleotide sequence: TGTGCCAGCAGCTTAGGTCAGGGGGCCATCTACGAGCAGTACTTC.

The J gene is TRBJ1-1, the V gene TRBV19; D unresolved. V shed 8 bases and J shed 1 base, with 11 bases lying between them. The length of the CDR3 is 13 residues. Germline CDR1 and CDR2: LNHDA and SQIVND (reference sequence). The CDR3 DNA reads TGTGCCAGTGGCAGTGGGCAGAACACTGAAGCTTTCTTT. Protein sequence: CASGSGQNTEAFF.

The rearrangement links TRBV5-4 to TRBJ2-7, with 10 bases that match TRBD2. This CDR3 has 15 residues. With 0 bases clipped from V and 3 bases from J, the junction kept 3 bases outside the gene matches. Germline CDR1 SGHNT, CDR2 YYREEE (reference sequence). This chain's CDR3 is CASSLGTSGVYEQYF. In DNA, the CDR3 is TGTGCCAGCAGCTTGGGGACTAGCGGTGTCTACGAGCAGTACTTC.

The V gene is TRBV7-6, the J gene TRBJ2-7, with no clear D. V gave up 11 bases and J gave up 4 bases, with 15 bases separating them. CDR1 SGHVS and CDR2 FNYEAQ come from the germline V gene. The CDR3 extends over 12 amino acids. CDR3 protein: CAPLARPYEQYV. CDR3 sequence (DNA): TGTGCCCCCCTGGCTAGACCATACGAGCAGTACGTC.

The V call is TRBV6-5, the J call TRBJ1-1; TRBD1 might be the D (6 bases). There are 14 residues in the CDR3. CDR1 and CDR2 from the germline V gene are MNHEY and SVGAGI. V was shortened by 5 bases and J by 0 bases, with 10 bases between the two germline ends. The CDR3 protein is CASSPRDMNTEAFF. As DNA, the CDR3 is TGTGCCAGCAGTCCCCGGGACATGAACACTGAAGCTTTCTTT.

The chain combines TRBV28 with TRBJ2-7, with 7 nucleotides matching TRBD1. Germline loops: CDR1 MDHEN, CDR2 SYDVKM. This CDR3 spans 13 amino acids. Trimming at V came to 6 bases and at J to 4 bases, leaving 6 bases not matched to a gene. CDR3 protein: CASRQGQMYEQYF. The CDR3 DNA sequence: TGTGCCAGCAGACAGGGACAGATGTACGAGCAGTACTTC.

The chain combines TRBV6-5 with TRBJ2-4; D possibly corresponds to TRBD1 (6 bases). The CDR3 has 15 amino acids. Trimming pared 0 bases from V and 1 base from J, leaving 7 bases between. The germline V gene encodes CDR1 MNHEY and CDR2 SVGAGI. The CDR3 bases are TGTGCCAGCAGTTACTCTAGGGGGGCCAAAAACATTCAGTACTTC. As protein: CASSYSRGAKNIQYF.

V and J are TRBV19 and TRBJ2-7, with 10 bases aligning to TRBD2. Germline V gene data show CDR1 as LNHDA and CDR2 as SQIVND (reference sequence). This CDR3 comprises 13 residues. With 8 bases clipped from V and 2 bases from J, the junction kept 3 bases outside the gene matches. The CDR3 region has the DNA TGTGCCAGTGCAGCGGGAGGGGCCTACGAGCAGTACTTC. It codes for CASAAGGAYEQYF.

The rearrangement uses TRBV6-1 and TRBJ1-6; TRBD1 aligns across 7 bases. The junction had 9 bases not matched to a gene; V was cut back by 4 bases and J by 0 bases. The V gene's germline CDR1 is MNHNS and CDR2 SASEGT. This CDR3 region has 18 residues. CDR3 bases: TGTGCCAGCAGTGTTGACAGCCCAGGGGGCTCCTATAATTCACCCCTCCACTTT. Translation: CASSVDSPGGSYNSPLHF.

The chain has TRBV7-9 and TRBJ2-4, with 7 bases lining up with TRBD2. V lost 5 bases, J lost 5 bases, and 9 bases stayed unmatched. Germline CDR1 and CDR2: SEHNR and FQNEAQ (reference sequence). This CDR3 comprises 15 residues. The CDR3 sequence is CASSPVTSLENIQYF. In DNA form, the CDR3 reads TGTGCCAGCAGCCCTGTGACTAGCCTCGAAAACATTCAGTACTTC.

The rearrangement uses TRBV4-2 and TRBJ1-6, with 9 bases matching TRBD1. After removal of 4 bases from V and 0 bases from J, the junction contained 7 bases not matched to a gene. Germline lookup yields CDR1 LGHNA and CDR2 YNFKEQ. The CDR3 length is 18 residues. This CDR3 is CASSRPGTGSSYNSPLHF. In DNA form, the CDR3 reads TGTGCCAGCAGCCGTCCCGGGACAGGGAGCTCCTATAATTCACCCCTCCACTTT.

The CDR3 reads CASKGQGANTEAFF. CDR3 DNA: TGTGCCAGCAAAGGACAGGGGGCGAACACTGAAGCTTTCTTT. The V gene is TRBV9, the J gene TRBJ1-1, with 11 bases identical to TRBD1. Germline CDR1 SGDLS, CDR2 YYNGEE. The V gene end was trimmed by 6 bases and the J gene end by 1 base; junction bases not matched to a gene: 2. This CDR3 spans 14 amino acids.

The chain links TRBV6-2 or TRBV6-3 to TRBJ1-5, with unresolved D. The CDR3 extends over 14 amino acids. Trimming cost V 1 base and J 3 bases, with 7 bases left between them. Looked up from germline, CDR1 is MNHEY and CDR2 is SVGEGT. The CDR3 DNA reads TGTGCCAGCAGTTACTATACGGTCAATCAGCCCCAGCATTTT. Translating it yields CASSYYTVNQPQHF.

This clone was seen once. This chain's CDR3 is CASSYPTSGRTGVYEQYV. CDR3 in DNA: TGTGCCAGCAGTTACCCGACTAGCGGGAGGACAGGAGTCTACGAGCAGTACGTC. This rearrangement joins TRBV6-2 or TRBV6-3 to TRBJ2-7; the match to TRBD2 covers 13 bases. The CDR3 covers 18 residues. V shed 2 bases, J shed 3 bases, and the junction held 10 bases outside the gene matches. Germline V lookup: CDR1 MNHEY, CDR2 SVGEGT.

This chain links TRBV12-3 or TRBV12-4 with TRBJ2-7, with D possibly being TRBD1 (6 bases). The CDR3 length is 13 residues. The V end was cut by 6 bases, the J end by 0 bases, with 9 bases between. CDR3 loop: CASSPGHSYEQYF. The CDR3, as DNA: TGTGCCAGCAGCCCGGGACACTCCTACGAGCAGTACTTC.

This rearrangement joins TRBV21-1 to TRBJ2-2; TRBD2, the table's D call, was not compared with the DNA. TRBV21-1 is annotated as a pseudogene. The CDR3 spans 17 residues. In DNA, the CDR3 is TGTGCCAGCAGCCTTACAGGACTAGCGGGAGAGAACGGGGAGCTGTTTTTT. Protein sequence: CASSLTGLAGENGELFF.

V usage is TRBV7-9 and J usage is TRBJ1-2; 8 nucleotides align to TRBD1. V trimming: 1 base; J trimming: 7 bases; junction bases outside the gene matches: 5. The CDR3 has 14 amino acids. Germline loops: CDR1 SEHNR, CDR2 FQNEAQ (reference sequence). The CDR3 coding sequence is TGTGCCAGCAGCTTAGGGGTCAGGGGGCCTGGCTACACCTTC. Its translation: CASSLGVRGPGYTF.

This chain uses TRBV13 with TRBJ2-7; D unresolved. Looked up from germline, CDR1 is PRHDT and CDR2 is FYEKMQ (reference sequence). The V and J ends lost 3 bases and 2 bases respectively, with 14 bases between them. This CDR3 has 15 amino acids. In nucleotides, the CDR3 is TGTGCCAGCAGCTTTGGAGTGGATTCTCCCTACGAGCAGTACTTC. It is translated as CASSFGVDSPYEQYF.

The V and J genes are TRBV4-1 and TRBJ2-7, with 10 bases lining up with TRBD2. This CDR3 contains 20 residues. V shed 1 base, J shed 2 bases, and the junction held 17 bases outside the gene matches. Germline V gene sequence: CDR1 MGHRA, CDR2 YSYEKL. Written as DNA, the CDR3 is TGCGCCAGCAGCCAAGTTCTCAGGACTAGCGGTTCAAGCGAGACCTACGAGCAGTACTTC. Residues: CASSQVLRTSGSSETYEQYF.

The CDR3 DNA reads TGTGCCAGCAGTTTAACTACAGGGGGTACGCAGTATTTT. Its protein is CASSLTTGGTQYF. This sequence joins TRBV27 and TRBJ2-3; the match to TRBD1 covers 8 bases. The CDR3 has 13 amino acids. CDR1 and CDR2 (germline): MNHEY, SMNVEV (reference sequence). V lost 2 bases and J lost 8; bases outside the gene matches: 3.

The chain combines TRBV3-1 (or the pseudogene TRBV3-2) with TRBJ2-1, with 11 bases aligning to TRBD2. The V gene end was trimmed by 3 bases and the J gene end by 10 bases; junction bases not matched to a gene: 8. The CDR3 consists of 15 residues. From germline, CDR1 is LGHDT and CDR2 YNNKEL (reference sequence). CDR3 DNA sequence: TGTGCCAGCAGCCAGGAGACTAGCGGGATAGAGGAGCAGTTCTTC. Translated, it gives CASSQETSGIEEQFF.

The chain couples TRBV10-2 to TRBJ2-1; the match to TRBD2 covers 7 bases. V gave up 0 bases and J gave up 0 bases; unmatched junction bases: 5. The CDR3 sequence is 17 residues long. Germline CDR1 WSHSY, CDR2 SAAADI. CDR3 protein: CASSESPPSGSYNEQFF. The CDR3 coding sequence is TGCGCCAGCAGTGAGTCCCCGCCTAGCGGCTCCTACAATGAGCAGTTCTTC.

This clone was seen more than once but under ten times. The CDR3 region has the DNA TGTGCCAGCAGCTCCCAGGGGGCTGGCGGGGAGCTGTTTTTT. Its translation: CASSSQGAGGELFF. V gene TRBV7-3 combines with J gene TRBJ2-2; 8 bases are shared with TRBD1. V lost 4 bases and J lost 7; bases outside the gene matches: 5. CDR1 SGHTA and CDR2 FQGTGA come from the germline V gene. The CDR3 contains 14 residues.